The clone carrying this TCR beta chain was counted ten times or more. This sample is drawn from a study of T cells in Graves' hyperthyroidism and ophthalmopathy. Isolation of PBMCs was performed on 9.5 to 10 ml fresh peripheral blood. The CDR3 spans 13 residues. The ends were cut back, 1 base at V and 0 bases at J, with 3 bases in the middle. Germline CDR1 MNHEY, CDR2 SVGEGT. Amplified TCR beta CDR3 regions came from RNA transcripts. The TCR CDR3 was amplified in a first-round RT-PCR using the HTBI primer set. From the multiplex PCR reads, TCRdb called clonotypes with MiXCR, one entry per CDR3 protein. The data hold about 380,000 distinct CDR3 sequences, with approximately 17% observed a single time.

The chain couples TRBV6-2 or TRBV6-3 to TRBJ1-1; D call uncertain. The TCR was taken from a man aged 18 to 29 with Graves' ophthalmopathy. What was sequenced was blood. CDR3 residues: CASSYWVNTEAFF. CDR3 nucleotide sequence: TGTGCCAGCAGTTACTGGGTGAACACTGAAGCTTTCTTT.